This T cell receptor beta chain was profiled in a study of blood T cell repertoires in COVID-19. The CDR3 consists of 12 residues. V was shortened by 6 bases and J by 8 bases, with 10 bases between the two germline ends. Authors' methods: Scientists estimated how many nucleated cells there were by amplifying reference gene primers. Some clones are missing from TCRdb's copy, which holds only in-frame ones; the method was immunoSEQ multiplex PCR. The V and J calls and clone size are taken from that table; D and trimming were inferred from the DNA. The sample records roughly 88,000 clones, 75% to 90% being singletons.

The sample comprised peripheral blood. The gene calls are TRBV12-3 or TRBV12-4 and TRBJ2-2; TRBD2 might be the D (6 bases). This TCR came from a woman older than 75 with active or convalescent COVID-19. The CDR3 coding sequence is TGTGCCAGCAGGATCGGGAGTGGGGAGCTGTTTTTT. Its protein product is CASRIGSGELFF.